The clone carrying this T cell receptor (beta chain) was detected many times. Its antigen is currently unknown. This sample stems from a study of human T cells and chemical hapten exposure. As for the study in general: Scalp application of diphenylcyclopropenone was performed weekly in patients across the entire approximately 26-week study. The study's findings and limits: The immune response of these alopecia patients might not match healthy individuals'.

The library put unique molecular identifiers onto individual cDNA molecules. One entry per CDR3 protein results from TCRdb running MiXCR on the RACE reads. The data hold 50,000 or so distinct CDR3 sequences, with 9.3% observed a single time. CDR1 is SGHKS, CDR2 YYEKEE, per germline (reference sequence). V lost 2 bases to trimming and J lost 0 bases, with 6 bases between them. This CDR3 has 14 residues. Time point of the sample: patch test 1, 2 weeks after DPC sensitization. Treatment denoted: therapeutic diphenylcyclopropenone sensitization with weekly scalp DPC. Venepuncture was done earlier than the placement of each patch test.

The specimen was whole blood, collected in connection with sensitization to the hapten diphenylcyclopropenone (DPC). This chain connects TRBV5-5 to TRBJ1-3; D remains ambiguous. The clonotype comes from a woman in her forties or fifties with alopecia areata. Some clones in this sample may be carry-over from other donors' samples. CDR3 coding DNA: TGTGCCAGCAGCTTAGTTTTCTCTGGAAACACCATATATTTT. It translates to CASSLVFSGNTIYF.